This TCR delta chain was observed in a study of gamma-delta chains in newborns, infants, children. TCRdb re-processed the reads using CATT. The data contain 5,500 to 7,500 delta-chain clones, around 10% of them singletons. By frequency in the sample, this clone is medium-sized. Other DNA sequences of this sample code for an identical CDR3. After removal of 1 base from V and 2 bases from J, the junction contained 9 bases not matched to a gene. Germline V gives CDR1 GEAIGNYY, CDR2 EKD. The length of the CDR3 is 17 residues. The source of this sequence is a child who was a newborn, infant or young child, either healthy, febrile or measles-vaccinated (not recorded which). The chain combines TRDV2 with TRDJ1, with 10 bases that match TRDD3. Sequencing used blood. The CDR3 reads CACDTLLGDKRTDKLIF. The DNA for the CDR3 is TGTGCCTGTGACACTCTCCTGGGGGATAAGCGTACCGATAAACTCATCTTT.